This TCR beta chain was found in a study of T cells in localized non-small cell lung cancer. V shed 2 bases and J 4 bases; nucleotides not matched to a gene: 0. The CDR3 totals 13 residues. Germline CDR1 and CDR2: MNHNS and SASEGT. TCRdb's table, derived via immunoSEQ multiplex PCR, lists solely in-frame clones and lacks some. The sample carries 30,000 or so clones, approximately 89% recorded once. Findings and limits, study-wide: The greatest T cell clonality was found in uninvolved adjacent lung (higher than in tumor). Adjacent lung tissue had a median approximately 57 of the top 100 clones found in the tumor.

Remarks on this clone: The antigen remains undetermined.

This chain joins TRBV6-1 and TRBJ1-2; 8 bases are a match to TRBD1. The sample was peripheral blood, taken before any cancer treatment. The receptor was isolated from a female donor older than 55 with stage I lung adenocarcinoma. In DNA form, the CDR3 reads TGTGCCAGCAGTGAACAGGGGGCCTATGGCTACACCTTC. This gives the protein CASSEQGAYGYTF.